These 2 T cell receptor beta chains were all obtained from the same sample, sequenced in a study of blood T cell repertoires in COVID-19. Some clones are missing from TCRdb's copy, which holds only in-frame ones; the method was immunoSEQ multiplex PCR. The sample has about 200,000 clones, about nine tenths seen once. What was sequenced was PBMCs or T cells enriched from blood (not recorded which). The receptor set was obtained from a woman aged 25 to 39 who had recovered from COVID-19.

CDR3 loop: CASSQVPGIAEAFF. The CDR3 nucleotides read TGTGCCAGCAGCCAAGTCCCCGGGATCGCTGAAGCTTTCTTT. V gene TRBV14 combines with J gene TRBJ1-1; no firm D call. V was cut by 1 base and J by 6 bases, with 12 bases left in between. Germline V gene sequence: CDR1 SGHDN, CDR2 FVKESK. CDR3 length: 14 residues.

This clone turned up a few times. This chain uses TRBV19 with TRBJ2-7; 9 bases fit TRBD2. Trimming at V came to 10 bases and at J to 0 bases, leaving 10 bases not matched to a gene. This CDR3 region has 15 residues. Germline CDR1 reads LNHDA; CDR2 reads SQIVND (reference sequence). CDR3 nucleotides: TGTGCCAACCCTCCTCGGACTAGCGACTCCTACGAGCAGTACTTC. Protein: CANPPRTSDSYEQYF.